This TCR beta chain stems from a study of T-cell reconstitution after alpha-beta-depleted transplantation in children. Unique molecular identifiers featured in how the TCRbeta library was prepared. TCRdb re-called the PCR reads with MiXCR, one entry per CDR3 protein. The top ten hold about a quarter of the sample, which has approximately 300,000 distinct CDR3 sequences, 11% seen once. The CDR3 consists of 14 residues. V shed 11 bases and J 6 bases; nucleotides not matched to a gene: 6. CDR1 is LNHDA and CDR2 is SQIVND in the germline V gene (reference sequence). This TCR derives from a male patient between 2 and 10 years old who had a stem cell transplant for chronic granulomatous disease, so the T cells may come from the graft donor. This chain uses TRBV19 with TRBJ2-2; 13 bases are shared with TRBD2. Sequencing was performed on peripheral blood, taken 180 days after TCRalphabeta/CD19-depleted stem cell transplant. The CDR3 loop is CASGGLAGAGELFF. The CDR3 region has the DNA TGTGCCTCTGGAGGACTAGCGGGAGCCGGGGAGCTGTTTTTT.